This record covers a single T cell receptor (beta chain). This clone is deemed medium-sized (0.01 to 0.1%). Its antigen specificity is not known. No qualities accompany the bases; no much larger clone lies one base away. TCR sequencing with the immunoSEQ assay provided the T-cell fraction in tumor and uninvolved lung tissue. The paper's processing steps were these. In the survival analysis, patients were divided into a high T-cell fraction group (upper tertile) and a low T-cell fraction group (lower two tertiles), and the two groups were compared using a log-rank test. Paired tumor versus uninvolved lung differences in T-cell fraction were tested with a signed-rank test. TCRdb mirrors the immuneACCESS table, restricted to in-frame sequences. Some clones are absent from its copies; in checked studies, under half trace to an unresolved V gene, and the reason for the others is unknown. V and J calls and clone size come straight from that table; D and trimming were deduced from the DNA. The sample data list more than 3,000 clones, and around 40% of these were observed just once. Roughly 19% of the sample rests with the top ten.

CDR1 MDHEN and CDR2 SYDVKM were looked up in the germline V gene. At the junction V is shortened by 3 bases and J by 4 bases, with 11 bases in between. The CDR3 spans 14 residues, from the cysteine through the phenylalanine. Only the CDR3 DNA stays, 42 bases, in frame from base 1. Enrollment in ICON was initiated in April 2016, and the last patient was enrolled in 2018. In a subcohort of around 77 patients, fresh tumor and matched uninvolved tissue were collected for in-depth immune analyses, with TCR sequencing among those analyses. TCR sequencing was performed on DNA isolated from bulk tissue, without cell sorting. The data derive from a study of tumor-infiltrating lymphocytes in localized non-small cell lung cancer (dated by TCRdb to the early 2020s). With respect to the entire study: Several histologies were represented in the cohort, which also included both smokers and never-smokers as well as patients whose samples were collected after neoadjuvant chemotherapy. In total, the ICON cohort consisted of more than 120 surgical patients with localized non-small cell lung cancer who had their tumors resected. For under 60 patients, immunoSEQ T-cell fraction was compared between paired tumor and uninvolved lung. Each patient contributed resected tumor tissue and uninvolved lung tissue from the same patient, described as non-adjacent to the tumor. TCR sequencing was one of several integrated assays, alongside flow cytometry, multiplex immunofluorescence, RNA-seq, exome sequencing and proteomics, applied to the same patients. Study-wide findings and limitations: Consistent with immunofluorescence CD3 counts, TCRbeta sequencing supported greater T cell infiltration in tumors than in uninvolved lung tissue. Because different assays used different pieces of the same tissue, technical variation could not be distinguished from intratumor heterogeneity. TCR-derived T-cell fraction did not differ between the flow cytometry-defined immunotypes IM1 (good prognosis) and IM2 (poor prognosis). Since assay coverage differed from patient to patient depending on how much tissue was available, TCR sequencing was done for only a subset of the cohort.

The sequenced sample was uninvolved lung tissue not adjacent to the tumor. In this chain, TRBV28 is recombined with TRBJ2-3, with the D gene too uncertain to name. The sequence came from a human donor with non-small cell lung cancer. The DNA sequence follows: TGTGCCAGCAGTTTCGTGTCGGGTTCAGATACGCAGTATTTT. Translation gives CASSFVSGSDTQYF.